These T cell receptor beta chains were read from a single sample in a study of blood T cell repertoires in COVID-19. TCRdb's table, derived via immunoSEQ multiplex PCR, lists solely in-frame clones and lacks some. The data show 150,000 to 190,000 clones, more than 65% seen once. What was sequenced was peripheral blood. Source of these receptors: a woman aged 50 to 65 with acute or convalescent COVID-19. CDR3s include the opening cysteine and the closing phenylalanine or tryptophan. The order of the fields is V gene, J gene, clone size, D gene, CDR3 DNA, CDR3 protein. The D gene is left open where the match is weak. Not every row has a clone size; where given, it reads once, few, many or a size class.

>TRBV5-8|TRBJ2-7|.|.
TGTGCCAGCAGCCCCGGGTCCTCACCCTCTTACGAGCAGTACTTC
CASSPGSSPSYEQYF
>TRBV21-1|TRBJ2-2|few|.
TGTGCCATCATAGACAGAAACACCGGGGAGCTGTTTTTT
CAIIDRNTGELFF
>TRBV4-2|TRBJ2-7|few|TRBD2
TGTGCCAGCAGCCAGCAACTAGCGGGGGGATCCTACGAGCAGTACTTC
CASSQQLAGGSYEQYF
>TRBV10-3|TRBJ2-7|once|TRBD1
TGTGCCATCAGTGATGTACAGGGGGCGATCGAGCAGTACTTC
CAISDVQGAIEQYF
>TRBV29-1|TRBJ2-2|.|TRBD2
TGCACCGCTAGCGGGAGTAAGACCGGGGAGCTGTTTTTT
CTASGSKTGELFF
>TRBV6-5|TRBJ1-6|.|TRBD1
TGTGCCAGCACCGTGAAGACAGGGGTGATTTCACCCCTCCACTTT
CASTVKTGVISPLHF
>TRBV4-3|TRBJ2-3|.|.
TGCGCCAGCAGCCAAGTCGGGTTTACAGATACGCAGTATTTT
CASSQVGFTDTQYF
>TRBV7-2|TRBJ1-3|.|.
TGTGCCAGCAGCTTACCACCTGGGCGGGCGGGCGGAAACACCATATATTTT
CASSLPPGRAGGNTIYF
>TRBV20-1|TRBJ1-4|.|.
TGCAGCTGGGGGAGGGATGAAAAACTGTTTTTT
CSWGRDEKLFF
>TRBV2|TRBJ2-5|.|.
TGTGCCAGCCGAGCGAGTCAAGCAGAGACCCAGTACTTC
CASRASQAETQYF
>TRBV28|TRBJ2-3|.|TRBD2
TGTGCCAGCAGTTTAGGGACTAGCGGGATGATAAAGTATTTT
CASSLGTSGMIKYF
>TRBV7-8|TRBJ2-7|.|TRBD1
TGTGCCAGCAGCAGGGACAGGGACTACGAGCAGTACTTC
CASSRDRDYEQYF
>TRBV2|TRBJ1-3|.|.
TGTGCCAGCAGTCCAACTCCTGGAAACACCATATATTTT
CASSPTPGNTIYF
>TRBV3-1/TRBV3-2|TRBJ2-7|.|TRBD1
TGTGCCAGCAGCAACACAGGGGGCCTCTCCTACGAGCAGTACTTC
CASSNTGGLSYEQYF
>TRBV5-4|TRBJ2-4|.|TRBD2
TGTGCCAGCAGCGGAACTAGCGGAGGAGCTGTAGCCAAAAACATTCAGTACTTC
CASSGTSGGAVAKNIQYF
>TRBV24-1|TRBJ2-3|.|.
TGTGCCACCAGTGACTCCATACCAGAGTCAGGGGCCAGCACAGATACGCAGTATTTT
CATSDSIPESGASTDTQYF
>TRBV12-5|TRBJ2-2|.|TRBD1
TGTGCTAGTGATTTGAGTCAGGGGGCATTACCCGGGGAGCTGTTTTTT
CASDLSQGALPGELFF
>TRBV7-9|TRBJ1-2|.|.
TGTGCCCTGAGCACGGGTTATGGCTACACCTTC
CALSTGYGYTF
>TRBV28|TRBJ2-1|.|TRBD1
TGTGCCATCCGGACAGGGGGCTTATATAATGAGCAGTTCTTC
CAIRTGGLYNEQFF
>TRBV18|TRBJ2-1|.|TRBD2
TGTGCCAGCTCACCATATGCTAGCGGGGTAAATGAGCAGTTCTTC
CASSPYASGVNEQFF
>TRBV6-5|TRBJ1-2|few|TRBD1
TGTGCCAGCAGTTACTCGACAGGGTATCTTGATGGCTACACCTTC
CASSYSTGYLDGYTF
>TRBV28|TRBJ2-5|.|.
TGTGCCAGCAGTTTAATCTCCGAGGGAGAGACCCAGTACTTC
CASSLISEGETQYF
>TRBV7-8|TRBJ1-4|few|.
TGTGCCAGCAGCTTAGTCCCGGGGGGAACCTGGACTAATGAAAAACTGTTTTTT
CASSLVPGGTWTNEKLFF
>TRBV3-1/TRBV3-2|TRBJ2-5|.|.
TGTGCCAGCAGCCAAGATGGACCGGGGGTGGGAGAGACCCAGTACTTC
CASSQDGPGVGETQYF
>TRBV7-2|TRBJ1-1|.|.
TGTGCCAGCAGCTTAGGGCAAACGAACACTGAAGCTTTCTTT
CASSLGQTNTEAFF
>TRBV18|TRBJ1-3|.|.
TGTGCCAGCTCACCGGGGGGTCTTGCCATCGACACCATATATTTT
CASSPGGLAIDTIYF
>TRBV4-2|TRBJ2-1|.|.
TGTGCCAGCAGCCAAGGCCCCGTGGGAATTGGCGGAGGCTCCTACAATGAGCAGTTCTTC
CASSQGPVGIGGGSYNEQFF
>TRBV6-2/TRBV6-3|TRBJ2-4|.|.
TGTGCCAGCAGCCCCCTCGGGATTCAAAACATTCAGTACTTC
CASSPLGIQNIQYF
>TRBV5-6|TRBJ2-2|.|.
TGTGCCAGCAGCTTGGTGTCGACAGGGAACACCGGGGAGCTGTTTTTT
CASSLVSTGNTGELFF
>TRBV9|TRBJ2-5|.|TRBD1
TGTGCCAGCAGCGTCCAGCCGTACAGGGGTAAGGGAGAGACCCAGTACTTC
CASSVQPYRGKGETQYF
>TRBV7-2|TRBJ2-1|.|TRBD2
TGTGCCAGCAGCTTAGCCCTACTAGCGGGGTCGCCCCGGGAGCAGTTCTTC
CASSLALLAGSPREQFF
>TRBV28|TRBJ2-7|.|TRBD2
TGTGCCAGCAGTTTAGCTAGCGGGAGGGCCCACGAGCAGTACTTC
CASSLASGRAHEQYF
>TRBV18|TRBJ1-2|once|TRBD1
TGTGCCAGCTCAACAGGGGTTTCTGGTGGCTACACCTTC
CASSTGVSGGYTF
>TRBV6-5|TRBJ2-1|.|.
TGTGCCAGCAGACGGTCCCCCTACAATGAGCAGTTCTTC
CASRRSPYNEQFF
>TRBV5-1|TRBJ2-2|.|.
TGCGCCAGCAAAGGCGGGCCCGAAACCGGGGAGCTGTTTTTT
CASKGGPETGELFF
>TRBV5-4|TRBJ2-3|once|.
TGTGCCAGCAGCTTGGTCCGGGGTGCTAGCACAGATACGCAGTATTTT
CASSLVRGASTDTQYF
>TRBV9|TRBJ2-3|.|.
TGTGCCAGCAGCGACTATAGCACAGATACGCAGTATTTT
CASSDYSTDTQYF
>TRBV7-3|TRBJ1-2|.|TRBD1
TGTGCCAGCAGCGAACAGGGGGCTTATGGCTACACCTTC
CASSEQGAYGYTF
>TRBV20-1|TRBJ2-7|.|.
TGCAGTGCTAGTCTCCAGGGCTACGAGCAGTACTTC
CSASLQGYEQYF
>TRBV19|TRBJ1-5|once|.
TGTGCCAGTAAGTCTGACAGGATGAATCAGCCCCAGCATTTT
CASKSDRMNQPQHF
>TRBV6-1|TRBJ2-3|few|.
TGTGCCAGCAGTGATCAGGGGCAGCCTATCACAGATACGCAGTATTTT
CASSDQGQPITDTQYF
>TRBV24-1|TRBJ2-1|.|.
TGTGCCACCAGTGAACCTGGACGATCTCAGGGCTACAATGAGCAGTTCTTC
CATSEPGRSQGYNEQFF
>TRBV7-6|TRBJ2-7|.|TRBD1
TGTGCCAGCAGCTTAGAGGACAGGGGATACGAGCAGTACTTC
CASSLEDRGYEQYF
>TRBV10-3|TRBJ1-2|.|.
TGTGCCATCAGCTTAGACAGTAACGCTAACTATGGCTACACCTTC
CAISLDSNANYGYTF
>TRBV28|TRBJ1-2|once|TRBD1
TGTGCCAGCAGTCCAGGGGACAGGGATAACTATGGCTACACCTTC
CASSPGDRDNYGYTF
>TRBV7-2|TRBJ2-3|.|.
TGTGCCAGCAGCTTTTCAGTCACAGATACGCAGTATTTT
CASSFSVTDTQYF
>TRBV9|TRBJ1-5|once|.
TGTGCCAGCAGCGTGGGCACTTTAAATCAGCCCCAGCATTTT
CASSVGTLNQPQHF
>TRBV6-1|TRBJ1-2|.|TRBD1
TGTGCCAGCAGTGAAGGAGGGACAGTCCTTATTGAGACCTTC
CASSEGGTVLIETF